Shown below are 32 T cell receptor beta chains from a single sample sequenced in a study of blood T cells in healthy people across ages. With a J-beta primer mix and a sample-barcoded 5' primer, a second PCR ran roughly 6 to 11 cycles. MiXCR, run by TCRdb on the 5' RACE reads, gives a single entry per CDR3 protein. The sample comprises about 1,400,000 distinct CDR3 sequences, approximately 59% of which are singletons, and 6.5% to 8% rests with the top ten. Sequencing was carried out using blood. The source of these receptors is a man aged 18 to 30 in good health.

The chain is built from TRBV28 and TRBJ2-3, with D maybe TRBD1 (5 bases). Germline V gene lookup returns CDR1 MDHEN and CDR2 SYDVKM. Trimming pared 2 bases from V and 6 bases from J, leaving 12 bases between. This CDR3 is 14 amino acids long. As DNA, the CDR3 is TGTGCCAGCAGTTTAGCAAGGGGCAGGGATACGCAGTATTTT. It specifies CASSLARGRDTQYF.

The chain is built from TRBV7-2 and TRBJ1-4, with D unresolved. CDR1 is SGHTA and CDR2 is FQGNSA in the germline V gene. Trimming took off 1 base at V and 11 bases at J, with 14 bases between the two ends. The CDR3 runs to 14 residues. CDR3 nucleotides: TGTGCCAGCAGCTTAGGGCCCTACGAGGGCAAACTGTTTTTT. Residues: CASSLGPYEGKLFF.

V usage is TRBV5-1 and J usage is TRBJ1-2, with D hard to call. The CDR3 contains 16 residues. CDR1 and CDR2 (germline): SGHRS, YFSETQ. Between the trimmed V and J ends, which lost 0 bases and 9 bases, there was a span of 21 bases. This CDR3 is CASSLGRQVEASSYTF. CDR3 in DNA: TGCGCCAGCAGCTTGGGTCGGCAGGTAGAGGCGAGTAGCTACACCTTC.

V gene TRBV11-2 combines with J gene TRBJ2-1; D gene unclear. The CDR3 sequence is 16 residues long. The V gene's germline CDR1 is SGHAT and CDR2 FQNNGV. Trimming removed 5 bases at V and 7 bases at J, with 21 bases between. In DNA form, the CDR3 reads TGTGCCAGCAGCCCGCTCCCAAGGCCGACCCCGAATGAGCAGTTCTTC. Its translation: CASSPLPRPTPNEQFF.

The J gene is TRBJ2-7, the V gene TRBV7-6; 11 nucleotides align to TRBD1. This CDR3 is built from 14 residues. With V trimmed by 5 bases and J by 6 bases, 6 bases remained unmatched. From germline, CDR1 is SGHVS and CDR2 FNYEAQ. The CDR3 sequence: CASSEDRGLGEQYF. The CDR3 bases are TGTGCCAGCAGCGAGGACAGGGGGCTGGGCGAGCAGTACTTC.

The chain is built from TRBV7-9 and TRBJ2-3; weak D call: TRBD2 (6 bases). With 1 base removed from V and 1 base from J, the gap between germline ends came to 15 bases. The CDR3 has 17 residues. Germline V gene data show CDR1 as SEHNR and CDR2 as FQNEAQ (reference sequence). CDR3 in DNA: TGTGCCAGCAGCTTAGAGGCCGGGGGAGCGGGCACAGATACGCAGTATTTT. It codes for CASSLEAGGAGTDTQYF.

This chain links TRBV10-2 with TRBJ2-7; TRBD1 or TRBD2 may be the D gene (5 bases each). Per germline, CDR1 WSHSY and CDR2 SAAADI. Trimming shortened V by 5 bases and J by 3 bases, and 17 bases separated the two germline ends. This CDR3 has 15 amino acids. The CDR3 region is CASSYPGLGIYEQYF. The CDR3 region has the DNA TGCGCCAGCAGTTACCCGGGGCTAGGGATCTACGAGCAGTACTTC.

Only a few counts were recorded for this clonotype. The rearrangement links TRBV28 to TRBJ2-7, with TRBD1 as a possible D gene (5 bases). From germline, CDR1 is MDHEN and CDR2 SYDVKM. This CDR3 has 18 amino acids. V lost 1 base, J lost 4 bases, and 23 bases lay in between. The CDR3 nucleotides read TGTGCCAGCAGTTTATCCCTTTATACCCAGGGTACATTGTACGAGCAGTACTTC. This encodes CASSLSLYTQGTLYEQYF.

The chain recombines TRBV29-1 with TRBJ2-5, with 12 bases matching TRBD1. From germline, CDR1 is SQVTM and CDR2 ANQGSEA. The CDR3 runs to 14 residues. V trimming: 5 bases; J trimming: 3 bases; junction bases outside the gene matches: 4. The CDR3: CSVHGTGGKETQYF. CDR3 DNA: TGCAGCGTTCACGGGACAGGGGGCAAAGAGACCCAGTACTTC.

The rearrangement uses TRBV15 and TRBJ2-4; D is ambiguous. With the DNA end fitting TRBJ2-7 better, the J assignment may be wrong. The CDR3 is 14 residues long. Germline-derived CDR1 and CDR2 are LNHNV and YYDKDF (reference sequence). The CDR3 region has the DNA TGTGCCACCAGCAGGCAGGAATCCGCCTACGAGCAGTACTTC. Amino acid sequence: CATSRQESAYEQYF.

In this sample, this clonotype turned up once. Germline and junction disagree at one end, which may indicate a read error. The chain recombines TRBV7-7 with TRBJ2-7; TRBD2 agrees at 8 bases. Gene TRBJ2-5 matches the end of the DNA better, so the J call may be wrong. This CDR3 region has 15 residues. CDR1 SSHAT and CDR2 FNYEAQ come from the germline V gene (reference sequence). CDR3 DNA sequence: TGTGCTAGCAGCTTACGGCGGGGGGAAGGAGAGACCCAGTACTTC. Its translation is CASSLRRGEGETQYF.

The rearrangement joins TRBV29-1 to TRBJ2-7; 11 bases agree with TRBD2. CDR1 and CDR2 (germline): SQVTM, ANQGSEA. V lost 3 bases and J lost 0; bases outside the gene matches: 7. The CDR3 totals 16 residues. CDR3 sequence (DNA): TGCAGCGTTGAGGGTCTGACTAGCGGGGTCTCCTACGAGCAGTACTTC. It yields the protein CSVEGLTSGVSYEQYF.

V usage is TRBV5-5 and J usage is TRBJ2-4; the match to TRBD1 covers 7 bases. CDR1 is SGHKS, CDR2 YYEKEE, per germline (reference sequence). This CDR3 spans 15 amino acids. Trimming at V came to 0 bases and at J to 7 bases, leaving 7 bases not matched to a gene. CDR3 loop: CASSLGGQPANIQYF. The CDR3 region has the DNA TGTGCCAGCAGCTTGGGGGGACAGCCGGCGAACATTCAGTACTTC.

The chain recombines TRBV29-1 with TRBJ2-7; no clear D. This CDR3 spans 11 amino acids. The germline CDR1 and CDR2 sequences are SQVTM and ANQGSEA. V dropped 7 bases and J dropped 5 bases, with 12 bases sitting between them. The CDR3 coding sequence is TGCAGCGCTGAGACTCTGAACGAGCAGTACTTC. Translated: CSAETLNEQYF.

This chain links TRBV20-1 with TRBJ1-5, with D uncertain. CDR1 DFQATT and CDR2 SNEGSKA come from the germline V gene (reference sequence). Trimming took off 3 bases at V and 4 bases at J, with 13 bases between the two ends. This CDR3 region has 14 residues. CDR3 amino acids: CSARYGVGNQPQHF. The CDR3 DNA reads as TGCAGTGCTAGGTATGGGGTAGGGAATCAGCCCCAGCATTTT.

Concerning this clonotype: The junction does not match germline at one end; this may be a read error. The V gene is TRBV7-9, the J gene TRBJ1-4, with 9 bases that match TRBD1. CDR3 length: 15 amino acids. Germline V lookup: CDR1 SEHNR, CDR2 FQNEAQ (reference sequence). CDR3 in amino acids: CASRQTGGSNEKLFF. In nucleotides, the CDR3 is TGTGCCAGCAGACAGACAGGGGGATCAAATGAAAAACTGTTTTTC.

The J gene is TRBJ2-4, the V gene TRBV5-1; TRBD2 matches 7 bases. With the DNA end fitting TRBJ2-7 better, the J assignment may be wrong. Germline V lookup: CDR1 SGHRS, CDR2 YFSETQ. This CDR3 spans 16 amino acids. The CDR3, as DNA: TGCGCCAGCAGCCATGGACTAGTCTGGAGCCCCTACGAGCAGTACTTC. It translates to CASSHGLVWSPYEQYF.

This clonotype was recorded a few times. The chain joins TRBV28 to TRBJ2-1, with TRBD1 matching 9 bases. V shed 6 bases and J 6 bases; nucleotides not matched to a gene: 9. CDR1 and CDR2 from the germline V gene are MDHEN and SYDVKM. CDR3 length: 15 residues. Here the CDR3 reads CASSRGQGIGNEQFF. The CDR3 DNA follows: TGTGCCAGCAGCCGTGGACAGGGGATAGGCAATGAGCAGTTCTTC.

The chain combines TRBV5-6 with TRBJ2-7; D remains ambiguous. Germline V CDR1 and CDR2: SGHDT, YYEEEE. There are 14 residues in the CDR3. Between the trimmed V and J ends, which lost 2 bases and 0 bases, there was a span of 9 bases. CDR3 sequence reads: CASSLWALSYEQYF. The CDR3 nucleotides read TGTGCCAGCAGCTTATGGGCCCTCTCCTACGAGCAGTACTTC.

This clonotype occurred once. The rearrangement uses TRBV5-1 and TRBJ2-1, with D possibly matching TRBD1 (5 bases). The V and J ends lost 4 bases and 5 bases respectively, with 19 bases between them. This CDR3 has 16 amino acids. Germline CDR1 is SGHRS and CDR2 is YFSETQ. The CDR3 region is CASSPRQWTSHNEQFF. The CDR3 DNA reads TGCGCCAGCAGCCCTCGACAGTGGACGTCACACAATGAGCAGTTCTTC.

The rearrangement joins TRBV29-1 to TRBJ2-3, with D possibly TRBD1 on 6 matching bases. The CDR3 has 15 amino acids. Germline V gene lookup returns CDR1 SQVTM and CDR2 ANQGSEA. Deletions cut 1 base from V and 0 bases from J, with 11 bases between. CDR3 DNA sequence: TGCAGCGTTGAAGGCTACAGGGTCAGCACAGATACGCAGTATTTT. Residues: CSVEGYRVSTDTQYF.

This clonotype was detected a few times. V is TRBV7-2 and J is TRBJ2-1; TRBD2 might be the D (6 bases). The CDR3 has 18 amino acids. CDR1 is SGHTA and CDR2 is FQGNSA in the germline V gene. V lost 2 bases to trimming and J lost 0 bases, with 17 bases between them. CDR3 DNA sequence: TGTGCCAGCAGCTTAATAGGCGGCGGGGAAAACTCCTACAATGAGCAGTTCTTC. Its translation: CASSLIGGGENSYNEQFF.

The chain carries TRBV20-1 and TRBJ2-1, with 11 bases matching TRBD1. There are 15 residues in the CDR3. V gave up 3 bases and J gave up 4 bases; unmatched junction bases: 5. CDR1 is DFQATT and CDR2 is SNEGSKA in the germline V gene (reference sequence). CDR3: CSASPGQGGYNEQFF. The CDR3 DNA reads TGCAGTGCTAGCCCGGGACAGGGGGGGTACAATGAGCAGTTCTTC.

V is TRBV4-1 and J is TRBJ2-7, with 10 bases aligning to TRBD2. The DNA end is more similar to TRBJ2-5, so the J call may be wrong. CDR1 and CDR2 (germline): MGHRA, YSYEKL. The length of the CDR3 is 16 residues. The CDR3 loop is CASSQDPSGGRETQYF. The CDR3 DNA is TGCGCCAGCAGCCAAGACCCTAGCGGGGGAAGGGAGACCCAGTACTTC.

This chain joins TRBV3-1 and TRBJ1-1; 9 nucleotides agree with TRBD1. The CDR3 extends over 18 amino acids. The V gene end was trimmed by 3 bases and the J gene end by 2 bases; junction bases not matched to a gene: 13. CDR1 is LGHDT and CDR2 is YNNKEL in the germline V gene (reference sequence). Written as DNA, the CDR3 is TGTGCCAGCAGCCAGGACTGGACAGGGGTTTCTCCCAACACTGAAGCTTTCTTT. The encoded protein is CASSQDWTGVSPNTEAFF.

This chain links TRBV6-5 with TRBJ1-4, with D possibly matching TRBD1 (6 bases). Germline loops: CDR1 MNHEY, CDR2 SVGAGI. Trimming took off 2 bases at V and 8 bases at J, with 12 bases between the two ends. CDR3 length equals 14 residues. CDR3 loop: CASSYAGEEEKLFF. CDR3 in DNA: TGTGCCAGCAGTTACGCAGGGGAAGAAGAAAAACTGTTTTTT.

This clonotype showed up just a few times. The chain recombines TRBV12-3 or TRBV12-4 with TRBJ2-1; 11 bases line up with TRBD2. With 7 bases clipped from V and 3 bases from J, the junction kept 2 bases outside the gene matches. The CDR3 has 14 amino acids. Written as DNA, the CDR3 is TGTGCCAGCACCGGGACTAGCGGCTACAATGAGCAGTTCTTC. Translation: CASTGTSGYNEQFF.

The rearrangement links TRBV10-2 to TRBJ1-2, with D possibly TRBD1 on 5 matching bases. CDR1 WSHSY and CDR2 SAAADI come from the germline V gene. The CDR3 runs to 11 residues. Trimming took 7 bases from V and 8 from J, leaving 11 bases between them. In nucleotides, the CDR3 is TGCGCCAGCAACGGGGCGAGGGGCTACACCTTC. Protein product: CASNGARGYTF.

Worth noting for this clonotype: At one end, the junction sequence differs from germline, possibly due to a read error. CDR3: CANSSEVLAGGLNEQFF. CDR3 DNA: TGTGCCAACAGCTCCGAAGTTCTAGCGGGAGGGTTAAATGAGCAGTTCTTC. The J gene is TRBJ2-1, the V gene TRBV7-9, with 12 nucleotides matching TRBD2. From germline, CDR1 is SEHNR and CDR2 FQNEAQ (reference sequence). This CDR3 comprises 17 residues.

The rearrangement uses TRBV7-9 and TRBJ2-5; possibly TRBD2 for D (7 bases). The V end was cut by 10 bases, the J end by 5 bases, with 17 bases between. Germline V gene lookup returns CDR1 SEHNR and CDR2 FQNEAQ (reference sequence). The CDR3 totals 13 residues. As DNA, the CDR3 is TGTGCCACCTTGGCAGAGGGGGGGGAGACCCAGTACTTC. Translating gives CATLAEGGETQYF.

The rearrangement uses TRBV6-5 and TRBJ2-4; the D call may be TRBD1 or TRBD2 (5 bases each). The CDR3 is 13 residues long. Germline V gives CDR1 MNHEY, CDR2 SVGAGI. The V gene lost 7 bases and the J gene lost 13 bases, with 20 bases spanning the gap. The CDR3 DNA sequence: TGTGCCAGCACTTTACGGGAAGGGACGGAGCAGTACTTC. This encodes CASTLREGTEQYF.

The V gene is TRBV6-2 or TRBV6-3, the J gene TRBJ2-2; no clear D. This CDR3 comprises 15 residues. Per germline, CDR1 MNHEY and CDR2 SVGEGT. The V end lost 2 bases, the J end lost 5 bases, and 12 bases lay between the germline ends. DNA of the CDR3: TGTGCCAGCAGTTACAGGGTTGTAAATACCGGGGAGCTGTTTTTT. Translation: CASSYRVVNTGELFF.